Shown below are 13 T cell receptor beta chains from a single sample sequenced in a study of CD8 T cells in Susac syndrome. Random hexamers primed reverse transcription of about 0.45 to 1 ug RNA. TCRdb itself ran the immunoSEQ multiplex PCR reads through MiXCR, one entry per CDR3 protein. The sample has 160,000 or so distinct CDR3 sequences; roughly 92% are singletons. The material sequenced was CD4+ T cells from PBMCs. The receptors derive from a human donor with Susac syndrome.

The chain joins TRBV7-2 to TRBJ2-3, with no clear D. The V end was cut by 1 base, the J end by 2 bases, with 19 bases between. Germline values: CDR1 SGHTA, CDR2 FQGNSA. There are 18 residues in the CDR3. CDR3 residues: CASSLGEGSYRYTDTQYF. CDR3 DNA sequence: TGTGCCAGCAGCTTAGGGGAAGGGTCCTACAGATACACAGATACGCAGTATTTT.

The rearrangement joins TRBV20-1 to TRBJ2-5; 7 bases line up with TRBD2. CDR3 length equals 13 residues. Germline-derived CDR1 and CDR2 are DFQATT and SNEGSKA (reference sequence). The V gene end was trimmed by 3 bases and the J gene end by 5 bases; junction bases not matched to a gene: 6. This chain's CDR3 is CSARRGYGETQYF. The CDR3 bases are TGCAGTGCTAGGCGGGGGTACGGGGAGACCCAGTACTTC.

The rearrangement links TRBV11-2 to TRBJ1-1; 7 bases fit TRBD1. There are 15 residues in the CDR3. The germline gives CDR1 SGHAT, CDR2 FQNNGV. V lost 5 bases, J lost 0 bases, and 6 bases stayed unmatched. The DNA of the CDR3 is TGTGCCAGCAGCCCACCCGGGACAGTGAACACTGAAGCTTTCTTT. As protein: CASSPPGTVNTEAFF.

The chain links TRBV3-1 to TRBJ1-2; no definite D call. Germline V gives CDR1 LGHDT, CDR2 YNNKEL (reference sequence). This CDR3 region has 11 residues. V was trimmed by 6 bases and J by 2 bases, leaving 4 bases between them. CDR3 sequence reads: CASSWNYGYTF. As DNA, the CDR3 is TGTGCCAGCAGTTGGAACTATGGCTACACCTTC.

The chain is built from TRBV11-2 and TRBJ2-5; D remains ambiguous. V lost 7 bases and J 5 bases, leaving 20 bases between the germline ends. The CDR3 covers 15 residues. From germline, CDR1 is SGHAT and CDR2 FQNNGV. The CDR3 reads CASTPDGLSGETQYF. CDR3 bases: TGTGCCAGCACCCCCGACGGGCTATCTGGGGAGACCCAGTACTTC. Complete variable domain (other parts from reference TRBV11-2 and TRBJ2-5): EAGVAQSPRYKIIEKRQSVAFWCNPISGHATLYWYQQILGQGPKLLIQFQNNGVVDDSQLPKDRFSAERLKGVDSTLKIQPAKLEDSAVYLCASTPDGLSGETQYFGPGTRLLVL.

This chain connects TRBV29-1 to TRBJ1-1, with D tentatively TRBD1 (6 bases). This CDR3 comprises 11 residues. V lost 2 bases to trimming and J lost 11 bases, with 12 bases between them. Looked up from germline, CDR1 is SQVTM and CDR2 is ANQGSEA. In DNA form, the CDR3 reads TGCAGCGTTGAACCGGGGGCGACGGCTTTCTTT. Its protein product is CSVEPGATAFF.

The J gene is TRBJ2-5, the V gene TRBV4-1, with D perhaps TRBD1 (5 bases). V lost 2 bases and J 5 bases, leaving 9 bases between the germline ends. From germline, CDR1 is MGHRA and CDR2 YSYEKL. This CDR3 has 13 amino acids. Here the CDR3 DNA reads TGCGCCAGCAGCCAATGGGGCAGGGAGACCCAGTACTTC. Amino acids: CASSQWGRETQYF.

The V call is TRBV14, the J call TRBJ2-6; TRBD2 is a possible D gene (5 bases). The ends were cut back, 2 bases at V and 0 bases at J, with 8 bases in the middle. The CDR3 extends over 16 amino acids. The germline CDR1 and CDR2 sequences are SGHDN and FVKESK. CDR3 nucleotide sequence: TGTGCCAGCAGCCAACTGGGGAGCTCTGGGGCCAACGTCCTGACTTTC. This codes for CASSQLGSSGANVLTF.

V gene TRBV5-4 combines with J gene TRBJ2-3; TRBD1 matches at 9 bases. This CDR3 has 15 amino acids. CDR1 is SGHNT, CDR2 YYREEE, per germline (reference sequence). V lost 1 base, J lost 5 bases, and 5 bases stayed unmatched. CDR3 nucleotides: TGTGCCAGCAGCTTGACGACAGGGGGTGAAGATACGCAGTATTTT. It is translated as CASSLTTGGEDTQYF.

A note on this clonotype: Germline and junction disagree at one end, which may indicate a read error. V usage is TRBV7-2 and J usage is TRBJ1-2; D perhaps matches TRBD1 (6 bases). This CDR3 spans 14 amino acids. The germline CDR1 and CDR2 sequences are SGHTA and FQGNSA. CDR3 nucleotide sequence: TGTGCCAGCAGCTTAGCCCTGGACAGCGGCCGACACGCCTTC. This sequence encodes CASSLALDSGRHAF.

The rearrangement joins TRBV7-7 to TRBJ1-4; weak D call: TRBD1 (6 bases). The CDR3 runs to 15 residues. Per germline, CDR1 SSHAT and CDR2 FNYEAQ (reference sequence). V lost 5 bases to trimming and J lost 1 base, with 11 bases between them. The CDR3: CASSPGQKTNEKLFF. The CDR3 coding sequence is TGTGCCAGCAGCCCAGGACAGAAAACTAATGAAAAACTGTTTTTT.

This clonotype came up once. The rearrangement links TRBV14 to TRBJ2-7, with TRBD1 identical over 7 bases. Germline lookup yields CDR1 SGHDN and CDR2 FVKESK. CDR3 length equals 16 residues. The ends lost 1 base at V and 2 bases at J; junction bases unmatched: 8. The CDR3 loop is CASSQGTGLGTYEQYF. CDR3 in DNA: TGTGCCAGCAGCCAAGGGACAGGACTTGGGACCTACGAGCAGTACTTC.

The chain has TRBV7-2 and TRBJ2-4; D perhaps matches TRBD2 (5 bases). V gave up 5 bases and J gave up 3 bases, with 8 bases separating them. Germline-derived CDR1 and CDR2 are SGHTA and FQGNSA. The CDR3 sequence is 13 residues long. The CDR3 DNA is TGTGCCAGCAGCCCCGCGGGCAAAAACATTCAGTACTTC. Protein sequence: CASSPAGKNIQYF.